A single sample gave rise to the 10 T cell receptor beta chains below, sequenced in a study of blood T cell repertoires in COVID-19. Assay: immunoSEQ multiplex PCR; the TCRdb copy retains only in-frame clones and omits some. This sample yields 100,000 to 150,000 clones, of which more than 80% are seen a single time; about 3% belongs to the top ten. Sequenced material: peripheral blood. The receptors come from a woman of 80 years or more with COVID-19, enrolled during active disease.

The rearrangement uses TRBV6-5 and TRBJ2-5; tentatively, D is TRBD1 (6 bases). Per the germline V gene, CDR1 is MNHEY and CDR2 is SVGAGI. V lost 6 bases, J lost 5 bases, and 13 bases lay in between. This CDR3 comprises 13 residues. The CDR3 is CASRPQGLETQYF. CDR3 DNA sequence: TGTGCCAGCAGGCCACAGGGTCTGGAGACCCAGTACTTC.

This chain links TRBV12-3 or TRBV12-4 with TRBJ1-2; D not certain. The germline V and J ends were trimmed by 4 bases and 3 bases, with 9 bases remaining between them. The CDR3 runs to 13 residues. The CDR3 loop is CASSSREHYGYTF. For the CDR3, the DNA is TGTGCCAGCAGTTCTAGGGAGCACTATGGCTACACCTTC.

V is TRBV3-1 (or the pseudogene TRBV3-2) and J is TRBJ2-1; TRBD2 matches at 9 bases. Per germline, CDR1 LGHDT and CDR2 YNNKEL (reference sequence). Trimming took 1 base from V and 5 from J; bases not matched to a gene: 0. This CDR3 comprises 14 residues. The CDR3 here is CASSQGLADNEQFF. CDR3 nucleotides: TGTGCCAGCAGCCAAGGACTAGCGGACAATGAGCAGTTCTTC.

This chain uses TRBV28 with TRBJ2-7, with a tentative D call TRBD1 (5 bases). The germline CDR1 and CDR2 sequences are MDHEN and SYDVKM. V was trimmed by 5 bases and J by 4 bases, leaving 9 bases between them. The CDR3 has 12 residues. The CDR3 spells CASSRRTYEQYF. CDR3 nucleotides: TGTGCCAGCAGTCGGCGGACATACGAGCAGTACTTC.

In DNA, the CDR3 is TGCGCCAGCAGCCCCGGGACATATAGTGAGCAGTTCTTC. This sequence encodes CASSPGTYSEQFF. The chain links TRBV5-1 to TRBJ2-1, with a tentative D call TRBD1 (6 bases). Trimming shortened V by 4 bases and J by 9 bases, and 14 bases separated the two germline ends. Germline CDR1 reads SGHRS; CDR2 reads YFSETQ. The CDR3 loop spans 13 amino acids.

This clone is a singleton in its sample. V is TRBV11-3 and J is TRBJ2-2, with TRBD1 identical over 9 bases. CDR1 and CDR2 (germline): SGHNT, YENEEA. CDR3 length: 15 residues. The V and J ends lost 5 bases and 3 bases, in that order; junction bases with no gene match: 4. In DNA, the CDR3 is TGTGCCAGCAGCCGGGGACAGGGTGACACCGGGGAGCTGTTTTTT. Translating it yields CASSRGQGDTGELFF.

This clone was observed a single time. J is TRBJ2-7 and V is TRBV4-2; D not resolved. The ends were cut back, 0 bases at V and 4 bases at J, with 13 bases in the middle. Germline V gives CDR1 LGHNA, CDR2 YNFKEQ. The CDR3 loop spans 15 amino acids. DNA of the CDR3: TGTGCCAGCAGCCAAGATCGTCAGCGCCAATACGAGCAGTACTTC. Its protein is CASSQDRQRQYEQYF.

The chain is built from TRBV2 and TRBJ2-7; TRBD1 aligns across 7 bases. With V trimmed by 7 bases and J by 3 bases, 9 bases remained unmatched. Germline values: CDR1 SNHLY, CDR2 FYNNEI. This CDR3 region has 14 residues. The CDR3 protein is CASTLDRNRYEQYF. Written as DNA, the CDR3 is TGTGCCAGCACCTTGGACAGGAATCGCTACGAGCAGTACTTC.

The chain is built from TRBV6-1 and TRBJ1-5, with D possibly TRBD1 on 6 matching bases. Trimming left V 1 base short and J 6 bases short, with 16 bases between. This CDR3 spans 16 amino acids. CDR1 and CDR2 (germline): MNHNS, SASEGT. The CDR3 spells CASSEVAGARGQPQHF. In DNA form, the CDR3 reads TGTGCCAGCAGTGAAGTTGCGGGGGCGCGGGGTCAGCCCCAGCATTTT.

The chain's CDR3 is CASNLAGVTDTQYF. Here the CDR3 DNA reads TGTGCCAGCAATCTAGCGGGAGTAACAGATACGCAGTATTTT. This rearrangement joins TRBV6-7 to TRBJ2-3, with 10 nucleotides matching TRBD2. TRBV6-7 is placed among ORFs of uncertain function. Germline trimming cut 7 bases from V and 3 bases from J; bases unmatched to any gene: 4. The length of the CDR3 is 14 residues.